This T cell receptor beta chain was identified during a study of T cell repertoires in cytomegalovirus infection. MiXCR was run by TCRdb on the reads, yielding one entry per CDR3 protein. In the table there are 150,000 to 200,000 distinct CDR3 sequences, roughly 15% of which are singletons. The J segment lost 11 bases and the V segment lost 5 bases, leaving 13 bases of the junction unmatched. This CDR3 is 15 amino acids long. This sequence was found in a human donor in good health (CMV status not recorded). Some clones in this sample may be carry-over from other donors' samples. The specimen was CD8+ T cells from PBMCs. This chain links TRBV12-3 or TRBV12-4 with TRBJ1-5; the match to TRBD1 covers 9 bases. The CDR3 sequence: CASSPSTGGSKAQHF. The CDR3 DNA is TGTGCCAGCAGTCCTTCGACAGGGGGGAGCAAGGCCCAGCATTTT.